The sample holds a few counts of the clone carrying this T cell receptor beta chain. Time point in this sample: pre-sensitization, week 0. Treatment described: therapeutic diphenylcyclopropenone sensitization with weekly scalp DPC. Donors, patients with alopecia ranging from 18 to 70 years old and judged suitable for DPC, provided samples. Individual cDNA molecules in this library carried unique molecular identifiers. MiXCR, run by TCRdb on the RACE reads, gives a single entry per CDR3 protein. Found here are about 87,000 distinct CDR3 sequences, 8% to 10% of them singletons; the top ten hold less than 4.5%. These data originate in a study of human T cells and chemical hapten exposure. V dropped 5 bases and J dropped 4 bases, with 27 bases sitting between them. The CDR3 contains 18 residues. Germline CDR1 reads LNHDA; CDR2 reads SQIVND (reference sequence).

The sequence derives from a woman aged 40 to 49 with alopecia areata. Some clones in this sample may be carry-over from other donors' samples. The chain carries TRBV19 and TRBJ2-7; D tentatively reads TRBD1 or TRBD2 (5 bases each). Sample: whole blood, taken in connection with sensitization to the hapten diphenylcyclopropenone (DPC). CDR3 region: CASSPTAKYEGRGYEQYF. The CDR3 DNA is TGTGCCAGTAGTCCGACAGCGAAATACGAGGGGCGCGGATACGAGCAGTACTTC. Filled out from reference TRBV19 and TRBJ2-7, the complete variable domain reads DGGITQSPKYLFRKEGQNVTLSCEQNLNHDAMYWYRQDPGQGLRLIYYSQIVNDFQKGDIAEGYSVSREKKESFPLTVTSAQKNPTAFYLCASSPTAKYEGRGYEQYFGPGTRLTVT.